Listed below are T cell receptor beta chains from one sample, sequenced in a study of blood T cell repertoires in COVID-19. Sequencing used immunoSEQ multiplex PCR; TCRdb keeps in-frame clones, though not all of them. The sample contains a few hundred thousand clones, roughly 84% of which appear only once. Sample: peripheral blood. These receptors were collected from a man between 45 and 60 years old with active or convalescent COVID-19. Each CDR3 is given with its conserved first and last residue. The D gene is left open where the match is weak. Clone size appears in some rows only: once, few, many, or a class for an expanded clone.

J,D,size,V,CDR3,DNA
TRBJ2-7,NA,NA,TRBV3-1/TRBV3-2,CASSQDRQVRSYEQYF,TGTGCCAGCAGCCAAGATAGGCAGGTCCGCTCCTACGAGCAGTACTTC
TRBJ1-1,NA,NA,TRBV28,CASSLPPGVGMNTEAFF,TGTGCCAGCAGTTTACCCCCGGGAGTTGGAATGAACACTGAAGCTTTCTTT
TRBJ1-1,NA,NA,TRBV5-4,CASSNKNQGITEAFF,TGTGCCAGCAGCAACAAAAACCAGGGGATAACTGAAGCTTTCTTT
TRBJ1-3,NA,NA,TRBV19,CASSIKTGTQVNTIYF,TGTGCCAGTAGTATAAAAACAGGGACACAGGTGAACACCATATATTTT
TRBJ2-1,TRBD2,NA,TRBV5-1,CASSLFGGTDNEQFF,TGCGCCAGCAGCTTGTTCGGGGGGACGGACAATGAGCAGTTCTTC
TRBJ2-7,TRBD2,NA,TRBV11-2,CASAGLAGRYEQYF,TGTGCCAGCGCGGGACTAGCGGGAAGGTACGAGCAGTACTTC
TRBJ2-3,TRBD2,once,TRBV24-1,CATSGLAHTDTQYF,TGTGCCACCAGTGGACTAGCCCACACAGATACGCAGTATTTT
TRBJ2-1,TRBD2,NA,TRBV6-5,CASTSGGTYNEQFF,TGTGCCAGCACTAGCGGGGGGACCTACAATGAGCAGTTCTTC
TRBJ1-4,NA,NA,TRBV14,CASSPRVASTNEKLFF,TGTGCCAGCAGCCCTCGGGTCGCTTCAACTAATGAAAAACTGTTTTTT
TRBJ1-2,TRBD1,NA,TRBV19,CASSIALLQGANGYTF,TGTGCCAGTAGTATAGCTCTATTACAGGGGGCGAATGGCTACACCTTC
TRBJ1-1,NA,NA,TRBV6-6,CASSRQGFEAFF,TGTGCCAGCAGCAGGCAGGGTTTTGAAGCTTTCTTT
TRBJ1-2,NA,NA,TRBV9,CASSAGPPVDYRYTF,TGTGCCAGCAGCGCGGGCCCTCCGGTTGACTATCGCTACACCTTC
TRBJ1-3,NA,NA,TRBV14,CASSPWTAGNTIYF,TGTGCCAGCAGCCCCTGGACAGCTGGAAACACCATATATTTT
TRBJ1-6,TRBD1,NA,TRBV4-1,CASSVRAGTGYVTYNSPLHF,TGCGCCAGCAGCGTACGAGCCGGGACAGGGTATGTCACCTATAATTCACCCCTCCACTTT
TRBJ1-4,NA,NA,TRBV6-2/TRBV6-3,CASSSYPGSTNEKLFF,TGTGCCAGCAGTTCGTACCCAGGGTCAACTAATGAAAAACTGTTTTTT
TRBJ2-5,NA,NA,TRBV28,CASSRSSMGGQETQYF,TGTGCCAGCAGCCGATCCTCCATGGGGGGCCAAGAGACCCAGTACTTC
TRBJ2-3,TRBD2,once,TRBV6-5,CATLAGLTDTQYF,TGTGCCACCCTAGCGGGGCTCACAGATACGCAGTATTTT
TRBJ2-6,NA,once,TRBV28,CASSRSGANVLTF,TGTGCCAGCAGCCGCTCTGGGGCCAACGTCCTGACTTTC
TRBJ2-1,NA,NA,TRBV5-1,CASSFGGTSYNEQFF,TGCGCCAGCAGCTTCGGCGGGACCTCCTACAATGAGCAGTTCTTC
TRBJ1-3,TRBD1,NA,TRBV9,CASSVDPGTVHRNTIYF,TGTGCCAGCAGCGTGGATCCTGGGACAGTTCACCGAAACACCATATATTTT
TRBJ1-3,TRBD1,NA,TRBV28,CASRGQGVGNTIYF,TGTGCCAGCAGAGGACAGGGGGTCGGAAACACCATATATTTT